A selection of T cell receptor beta chains follows, all from one sample in a study of cytomegalovirus exposure and HLA in healthy donors. Sequenced by immunoSEQ multiplex PCR; TCRdb stores in-frame clones only, minus some. The data show under 200,000 clones, roughly 80% seen once. The specimen sequenced was PBMCs. All receptors come from a woman aged 40 to 50 in good health and CMV-seropositive. The CDR3 runs from the conserved cysteine through the conserved F or W. Each record gives: D gene, J gene, clone size, V gene, CDR3 DNA, CDR3 protein. D genes are given only for firm matches. Rows give clone size only sometimes, using once, few, many, or a class for an expanded clone.

- | TRBJ2-7 | once | TRBV6-1 | TGTGCCAGCAGTGAAGAGGGGGTCCCCGTGTCCTACGAGCAGTACTTC | CASSEEGVPVSYEQYF
- | TRBJ1-1 | - | TRBV29-1 | TGCAGCGCTGGGAGGGGGAACACTGAAGCTTTCTTT | CSAGRGNTEAFF
TRBD1 | TRBJ1-5 | few | TRBV7-9 | TGTGCCAGCAGCTTAGGGTCAGGGGGGCAGGATCAGCCCCAGCATTTT | CASSLGSGGQDQPQHF
- | TRBJ1-4 | - | TRBV29-1 | TGCAGCGTTCCAGATAGGGGGGGAAATGAAAAACTGTTTTTT | CSVPDRGGNEKLFF
TRBD1 | TRBJ2-7 | - | TRBV29-1 | TGCAGCGTCCGAAGGACAGGGCCCTCCTACGAGCAGTACTTC | CSVRRTGPSYEQYF
TRBD1 | TRBJ1-2 | - | TRBV2 | TGTGCCAGCAGTGAGGACAGGGTTTATGGCTACACCTTC | CASSEDRVYGYTF
- | TRBJ1-5 | - | TRBV18 | TGTGCCAGCTCACCAGTTCGCGGGCAGCCCCAGCATTTT | CASSPVRGQPQHF
- | TRBJ2-5 | - | TRBV30 | TGTGCCTGGAGTGTTAGGGGTATAAGAGGAGAGACCCAGTACTTC | CAWSVRGIRGETQYF
TRBD2 | TRBJ2-1 | - | TRBV13 | TGTGCCAGCAGCTCCCGGACTAGCGGGGGCTACAATGAGCAGTTCTTC | CASSSRTSGGYNEQFF
- | TRBJ1-2 | - | TRBV5-1 | TGCGCCAGCAGCTTGGAAGGGGACTGGCAGTATGGCTACACCTTC | CASSLEGDWQYGYTF
TRBD1 | TRBJ1-2 | - | TRBV27 | TGTGCCAGCAGGGGGACAGGGAGAGACTATGGCTACACCTTC | CASRGTGRDYGYTF
- | TRBJ2-5 | once | TRBV29-1 | TGCAGCGTTGATACAGGTGGGAAGACCCAGTACTTC | CSVDTGGKTQYF
TRBD1 | TRBJ1-5 | - | TRBV10-3 | TGTGCCATCAGTGACGGGGACAGGGGTCGCAATCAGCCCCAGCATTTT | CAISDGDRGRNQPQHF
TRBD2 | TRBJ2-2 | - | TRBV28 | TGTGCCAGCAGTTTATGGGGGGTTAGCGGGGCGAACACCGGGGAGCTGTTTTTT | CASSLWGVSGANTGELFF
TRBD1 | TRBJ2-3 | - | TRBV30 | TGTGCCTGGAGTAAGTTGGAAGGACAGGGGAGGAGAGATACGCAGTATTTT | CAWSKLEGQGRRDTQYF
- | TRBJ2-1 | - | TRBV11-2 | TGTGCCAGCAGTTCCGGTTCGGCCCCAGGGAGGAATGAGCAGTTCTTC | CASSSGSAPGRNEQFF
- | TRBJ2-3 | - | TRBV5-4 | TGTGCCAGCAGCTGGAGGACAGATACGCAGTATTTT | CASSWRTDTQYF
TRBD1 | TRBJ2-5 | few | TRBV18 | TGTGCCAGCTCACTCGGACAGGGAGAGACCCAGTACTTC | CASSLGQGETQYF
TRBD1 | TRBJ2-7 | - | TRBV19 | TGTGCCAGTAGTGGGACAGGGCTCGGCGAGCAGTACTTC | CASSGTGLGEQYF
- | TRBJ1-4 | - | TRBV7-8 | TGTGCCAGCAGTTCTACAGGGCGAACTAATGAAAAACTGTTTTTT | CASSSTGRTNEKLFF
- | TRBJ1-1 | - | TRBV30 | TGTGCCTGGAGCATCTCGGGGGGTCAAGGAGCTTTCTTT | CAWSISGGQGAFF
TRBD1 | TRBJ1-4 | - | TRBV9 | TGTGCCAGCAGCGCGACAGGGGCCTATAATGAAAAACTGTTTTTT | CASSATGAYNEKLFF
- | TRBJ1-6 | - | TRBV14 | TGTGCCAGCAGCCAAGGGGGGCATTCACCCCTCCACTTT | CASSQGGHSPLHF
TRBD1 | TRBJ1-5 | - | TRBV27 | TGTGCCAGCCGGACAGGGGTGGGAAATCAGCCCCAGCATTTT | CASRTGVGNQPQHF
TRBD1 | TRBJ2-2 | - | TRBV5-4 | TGTGCCAGCAGCTACTACAGGGGTTCTAACACCGGGGAGCTGTTTTTT | CASSYYRGSNTGELFF
- | TRBJ2-2 | - | TRBV28 | TGTGCCAGCAGTTCAGGACAGAACACCGGGGAGCTGTTTTTT | CASSSGQNTGELFF
TRBD2 | TRBJ2-7 | - | TRBV7-8 | TGTGCCAGCAGCCTGACTAGCGGGAAGGCGGGCGAGCAGTACTTC | CASSLTSGKAGEQYF
TRBD1 | TRBJ1-5 | - | TRBV6-5 | TGTGCCAGCGGAAGGACAGGGGCGCAACAGCCCCAGCATTTT | CASGRTGAQQPQHF
TRBD1 | TRBJ1-2 | - | TRBV25-1 | TGTGCCAGCAGTGAGCCCCTACGACAGGGATTGGGCTATGGCTACACCTTC | CASSEPLRQGLGYGYTF
- | TRBJ1-1 | - | TRBV28 | TGTGCCAGCAGCACTACGAACACTGAAGCTTTCTTT | CASSTTNTEAFF
TRBD2 | TRBJ2-1 | - | TRBV6-6 | TGTGCCAGCCGGAGCGGGGCCGTGAACAATGAGCAGTTCTTC | CASRSGAVNNEQFF
TRBD1 | TRBJ2-1 | - | TRBV6-5 | TGTGCCAGCAGAACCCTCCGGACAGGGATTTATGAGCAGTTCTTC | CASRTLRTGIYEQFF
- | TRBJ1-1 | - | TRBV13 | TGTGCCAGCAGCTTGGCAGGAATGAACACTGAAGCTTTCTTT | CASSLAGMNTEAFF
- | TRBJ2-3 | - | TRBV6-1 | TGTGCCAGCAGTGAAGCCCGACCATACTCCGGGGGTACGCAGTATTTT | CASSEARPYSGGTQYF
- | TRBJ2-3 | few | TRBV11-2 | TGTGCCAGCAGCTTAGCGGGATTCGCGTCAGATACGCAGTATTTT | CASSLAGFASDTQYF
- | TRBJ2-7 | - | TRBV11-3 | TGTGCCAGCAGCTTAGTTGCAGGGGACTACGAGCAGTACTTC | CASSLVAGDYEQYF
- | TRBJ2-7 | - | TRBV28 | TGTGCCAGCAGTTTACCCCTAACTAGCTACGAGCAGTACTTC | CASSLPLTSYEQYF
- | TRBJ1-2 | - | TRBV6-4 | TGTGCCAGCAGTGACTCGGGGAGGGGAGGCGACTACACCTTC | CASSDSGRGGDYTF
- | TRBJ2-7 | - | TRBV28 | TGTGCCAGTCGTGCAGTCTCCTACGAGCAGTACTTC | CASRAVSYEQYF
- | TRBJ2-1 | few | TRBV7-2 | TGTGCCAGCAGCTTATCGGCCTCCAGCGACAGTGAGCAGTTCTTC | CASSLSASSDSEQFF
- | TRBJ1-1 | - | TRBV28 | TGTGCCAGCAGTTTACTGTTCGTGGGGGGAAACGGTAAAGCTTTCTTT | CASSLLFVGGNGKAFF
- | TRBJ2-7 | - | TRBV2 | TGTGCCAGCACCCTAGTCGAGAGAAGTTTCTCCTACGAGCAGTACTTC | CASTLVERSFSYEQYF
TRBD1 | TRBJ2-7 | few | TRBV6-5 | TGTGCCAGCAGGGGACAGAGCTCCTACGAGCAGTACTTC | CASRGQSSYEQYF
TRBD1 | TRBJ2-7 | - | TRBV28 | TGTGCCAGCACTCCTTTCGGGACAGGGGTCTACGAGCAGTACTTC | CASTPFGTGVYEQYF
TRBD1 | TRBJ1-2 | - | TRBV5-1 | TGCGCCAGCAGCGATAGAGGACAGGGAGAAGGCTACACCTTC | CASSDRGQGEGYTF
TRBD1 | TRBJ2-7 | - | TRBV28 | TGTGCCAGCAGAAGACAGGGGTTGTCCTACGAGCAGTACTTC | CASRRQGLSYEQYF
- | TRBJ2-5 | - | TRBV5-1 | TGCGCCAGCAGCCGGACACAGGGGGGGGAGACCCAGTACTTC | CASSRTQGGETQYF
- | TRBJ2-7 | - | TRBV27 | TGTGCCAGCAGTTCCCCGGGAGCCGTTTCCGAGCAGTACTTC | CASSSPGAVSEQYF
- | TRBJ1-1 | - | TRBV28 | TGTGCCACCGAAGGGGCGCACACTGAAGCTTTCTTT | CATEGAHTEAFF
TRBD1 | TRBJ2-7 | - | TRBV11-2 | TGTGCCAGCAGCTCGACAGGGATCAACGAGCAGTACTTC | CASSSTGINEQYF
TRBD1 | TRBJ1-5 | - | TRBV30 | TGTGCCTTCGGACAGGATAGCAATCAGCCCCAGCATTTT | CAFGQDSNQPQHF
TRBD1 | TRBJ2-2 | - | TRBV4-3 | TGCGCCAGCAGTCAAATAACCGGGACAGGATCTATCGGGGAGCTGTTTTTT | CASSQITGTGSIGELFF
- | TRBJ1-4 | - | TRBV9 | TGTGCCAGCAGCGTGGTCGGGGGGCCCGATGAAAAACTGTTTTTT | CASSVVGGPDEKLFF
- | TRBJ2-3 | - | TRBV6-1 | TGTGCCAGCAGTGGCCAGGGGCTATATAGCACAGATACGCAGTATTTT | CASSGQGLYSTDTQYF
TRBD2 | TRBJ2-7 | - | TRBV5-1 | TGCGCCAGCAGCTACGGTTCGGCGGGGGAAACCTACGAGCAGTACTTC | CASSYGSAGETYEQYF
TRBD1 | TRBJ2-7 | - | TRBV9 | TGTGCCAGCAGCGTATCCGGACAGGGGGCTGCCGAGCAGTACTTC | CASSVSGQGAAEQYF
TRBD1 | TRBJ2-7 | - | TRBV27 | TGTGCCAGCAGTCCCGGGACAGGACCCTACGAGCAGTACTTC | CASSPGTGPYEQYF
- | TRBJ1-1 | - | TRBV9 | TGTGCCAGCAGCCAGGGGCCGAACACTGAAGCTTTCTTT | CASSQGPNTEAFF